This record concerns one T cell receptor (beta chain) sequence. Its antigen is not known. This sample is part of a study of post-analysis software for immune sequencing data. Study-level points and caveats: Strong co-clustering by F measure was evident for samples that had been prepared in the same batch. In patients, TRBV5-6, TRBV5-1 and TRBV20-1 belonged to four or five TRBV segments found more frequently than in controls.

V was clipped by 4 bases and J by 9 bases, with 14 bases between them. This CDR3 spans 14 amino acids. Germline V gene sequence: CDR1 SGHRS, CDR2 YFSETQ. Unique molecular identifiers featured in each of the TCR beta cDNA libraries. TCRdb passed the PCR reads through MiXCR, listing each CDR3 protein once. In the table there are fewer than 850,000 distinct CDR3 sequences, about 43% of which are singletons. The sequence came from a girl between 10 and 17 years old with multiple sclerosis. This chain connects TRBV5-1 to TRBJ1-6; D gene ambiguous. The sequenced material came from blood. CDR3 residues: CASSLDRHSSPLHF. The CDR3 DNA is TGCGCCAGCAGCCTAGACCGACATTCTTCACCCCTCCACTTT.